The clone carrying this T cell receptor beta chain was found a few times. Its antigen is currently unknown. These data originate in a study of T-cell memory formation after mild COVID-19. Study details: Clustering of TCRs was largely donor specific.

Regarding the study as a whole: Some SARS-CoV-2-responding clones were already detected in memory before infection. Clones contracting across day 15 to 85 had a balanced CD4/CD8 profile; later expanding clones leaned CD4+.

From the 5' RACE reads, TCRdb called clonotypes with MiXCR, one entry per CDR3 protein. The sample shows roughly 170,000 distinct CDR3 sequences, about a fifth of them seen only once. Germline CDR1 and CDR2: MNHNY and SVGAGI (reference sequence). This CDR3 has 15 residues. Deletions cut 2 bases from V and 6 bases from J, with 13 bases between. The receptor's source is an adult woman who had mild COVID-19 (a few samples of this study predate the infection). Cell type and time point are not known. The chain recombines TRBV6-6 with TRBJ2-2, with a possible D match to TRBD2 (5 bases). Sequenced material: PBMCs or a T cell subset sorted from them (not recorded which). CDR3 loop: CASSYEGETAGELFF. The DNA of the CDR3 is TGTGCCAGCAGTTACGAGGGAGAAACAGCCGGGGAGCTGTTTTTT.